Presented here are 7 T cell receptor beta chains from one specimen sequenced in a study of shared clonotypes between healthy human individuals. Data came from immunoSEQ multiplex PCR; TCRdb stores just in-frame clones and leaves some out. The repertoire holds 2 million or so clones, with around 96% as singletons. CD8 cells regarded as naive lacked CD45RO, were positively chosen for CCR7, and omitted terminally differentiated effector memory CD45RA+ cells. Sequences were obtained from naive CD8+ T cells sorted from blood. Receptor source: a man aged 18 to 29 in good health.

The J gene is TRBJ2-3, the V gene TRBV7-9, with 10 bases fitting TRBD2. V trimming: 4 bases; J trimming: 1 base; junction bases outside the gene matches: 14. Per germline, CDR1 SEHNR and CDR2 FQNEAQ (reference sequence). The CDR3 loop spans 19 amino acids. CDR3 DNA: TGTGCCAGCAGCTCCACTATAGCGGGAGGCCTTGTGGGCACAGATACGCAGTATTTT. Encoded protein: CASSSTIAGGLVGTDTQYF.

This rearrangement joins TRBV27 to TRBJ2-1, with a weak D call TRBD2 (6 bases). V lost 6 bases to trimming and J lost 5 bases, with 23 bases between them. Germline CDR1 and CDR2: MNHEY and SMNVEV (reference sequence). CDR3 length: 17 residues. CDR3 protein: CASRSLLGGGTNNEQFF. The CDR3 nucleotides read TGTGCCAGCAGATCCCTCCTGGGAGGCGGAACGAACAATGAGCAGTTCTTC.

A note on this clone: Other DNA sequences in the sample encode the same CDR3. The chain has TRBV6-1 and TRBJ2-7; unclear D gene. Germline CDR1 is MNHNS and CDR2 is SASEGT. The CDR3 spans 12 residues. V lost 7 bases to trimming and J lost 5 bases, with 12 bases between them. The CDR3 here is CASTRISNEQYF. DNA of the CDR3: TGTGCCAGCACCCGGATTAGCAACGAGCAGTACTTC.

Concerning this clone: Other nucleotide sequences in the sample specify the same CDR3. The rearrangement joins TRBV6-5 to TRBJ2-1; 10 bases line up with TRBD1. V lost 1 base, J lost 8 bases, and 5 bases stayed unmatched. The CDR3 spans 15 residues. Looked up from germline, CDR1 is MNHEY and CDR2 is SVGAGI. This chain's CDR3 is CASSYLGQGFDEQFF. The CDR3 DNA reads TGTGCCAGCAGTTACTTGGGACAGGGGTTCGATGAGCAGTTCTTC.

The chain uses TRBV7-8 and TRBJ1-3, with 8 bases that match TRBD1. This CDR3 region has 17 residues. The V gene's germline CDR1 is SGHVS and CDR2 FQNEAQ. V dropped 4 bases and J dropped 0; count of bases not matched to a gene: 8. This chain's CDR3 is CASSSVTGAFSGNTIYF. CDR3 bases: TGTGCCAGCAGCTCCGTGACAGGGGCCTTCTCTGGAAACACCATATATTTT.

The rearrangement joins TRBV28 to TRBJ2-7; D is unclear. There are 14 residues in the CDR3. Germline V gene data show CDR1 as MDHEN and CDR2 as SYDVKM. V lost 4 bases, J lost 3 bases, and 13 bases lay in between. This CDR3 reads CASSYAGSVYEQYF. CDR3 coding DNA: TGTGCCAGCAGTTATGCAGGCTCTGTCTACGAGCAGTACTTC.

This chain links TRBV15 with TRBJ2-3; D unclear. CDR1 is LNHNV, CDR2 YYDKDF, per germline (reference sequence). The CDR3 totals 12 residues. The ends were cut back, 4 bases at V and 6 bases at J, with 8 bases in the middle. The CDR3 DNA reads TGTGCCACCAGCACCCCCTGGGATACGCAGTATTTT. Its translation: CATSTPWDTQYF.